Listed below are T cell receptor beta chains from one sample, sequenced in a study of blood T cell repertoires in COVID-19. Sequencing used immunoSEQ multiplex PCR; TCRdb keeps in-frame clones, though not all of them. The sample lists roughly 200,000 clones; around nine tenths were seen once. Sequenced input: PBMCs or T cells enriched from blood (not recorded which). The receptors here all came from a young woman who had been exposed to COVID-19. Both conserved end residues are part of each CDR3. A D gene is named only where the DNA matches it firmly. Only part of the rows carry a size: once, few, many, or a class if the clone is expanded.

TGTGCCAGCTCACAGGGCGTCTCTGGAAACACCATATATTTT	CASSQGVSGNTIYF	TRBJ1-3	TRBV7-2	few	-
TGTGCCTGGAGTGTACGTATGGGACAGACTAACTCTGGAAACACCATATATTTT	CAWSVRMGQTNSGNTIYF	TRBJ1-3	TRBV30	once	TRBD1
TGTGCCAGCAGCTCCGGACTAGCGGGGTTGTCTGAGCAGTTCTTC	CASSSGLAGLSEQFF	TRBJ2-1	TRBV7-2	-	TRBD2
TGTGCCAGCAGTTCCCCCGGGACAGGGCATGAAAAACTGTTTTTT	CASSSPGTGHEKLFF	TRBJ1-4	TRBV27	-	TRBD1
TGTGCCAGCAGCCAAGGGCGCTTCCGGGGGGTCACAGATACGCAGTATTTT	CASSQGRFRGVTDTQYF	TRBJ2-3	TRBV3-1/TRBV3-2	-	TRBD2
TGCAGTGCTACAGGCAGGGGTGGCTACACCTTC	CSATGRGGYTF	TRBJ1-2	TRBV20-1	-	-
TGTGCCAGCAGCGCCCCCCACCGGGAGACCCAGTACTTC	CASSAPHRETQYF	TRBJ2-5	TRBV9	-	-
TGTGCCAGCAGAAGGGACAGGGGAACGGCGGTTAATGAAAAACTGTTTTTT	CASRRDRGTAVNEKLFF	TRBJ1-4	TRBV2	-	TRBD1
TGTGCCACCAGTGACCAACAGGGAGGGAACTATGGCTACACCTTC	CATSDQQGGNYGYTF	TRBJ1-2	TRBV24-1	-	-
TGTGCCAGCAGCTTAGTAGGGGGCCCTTATAATTCACCCCTCCACTTT	CASSLVGGPYNSPLHF	TRBJ1-6	TRBV7-2	-	TRBD1
TGTGCCAGCAGTTCCCTCTCCAATCAGCCCCAGCATTTT	CASSSLSNQPQHF	TRBJ1-5	TRBV28	-	-
TGCAGTGCTAGTAGCGGGGGTCGGGATGAAAAACTGTTTTTT	CSASSGGRDEKLFF	TRBJ1-4	TRBV20-1	few	-
TGTGCCACCAGCACCGGGACAGGGGAGAATGAAAAACTGTTTTTT	CATSTGTGENEKLFF	TRBJ1-4	TRBV15	once	TRBD1
TGTGCTAGTGGTTCGATAAGGGGGCGCATGACCCCTGAAGCTTTCTTT	CASGSIRGRMTPEAFF	TRBJ1-1	TRBV12-5	-	TRBD1
TGTGCCAGCAGCGTTAGAAGCGGGATCACAGATACGCAGTATTTT	CASSVRSGITDTQYF	TRBJ2-3	TRBV9	-	TRBD2
TGTGCCAGCAGCAAAGGGAGTGGGGGGGTTATAGGTCAGCCCCAGCATTTT	CASSKGSGGVIGQPQHF	TRBJ1-5	TRBV21-1	-	-
TGTGCCAGCAGTTTCCTAGCGGGGAGCTACAATGAGCAGTTCTTC	CASSFLAGSYNEQFF	TRBJ2-1	TRBV27	-	TRBD2
TGTGCCAGCAGCTTGCGGACAGGGGATGGAAACACCATATATTTT	CASSLRTGDGNTIYF	TRBJ1-3	TRBV7-2	-	TRBD1
TGTGCCAGCAGTTTATCCAGGGTGGATGGCTACACCTTC	CASSLSRVDGYTF	TRBJ1-2	TRBV27	-	-
TGTGCCAGCAGTTACGATGTGAGGATTGAGCAGTTCTTC	CASSYDVRIEQFF	TRBJ2-1	TRBV6-6	-	-
TGTGCCATCAGTGAGGGACAGGGGAGCAATCAGCCCCAGCATTTT	CAISEGQGSNQPQHF	TRBJ1-5	TRBV10-3	-	TRBD1
TGCGCCAGCAGCTCGGGGGGCACTGAAGCTTTCTTT	CASSSGGTEAFF	TRBJ1-1	TRBV5-1	-	-
TGTGCCAGCTCTCCCAGGGGAGACTATGGCTACACCTTC	CASSPRGDYGYTF	TRBJ1-2	TRBV2	-	-
TGTGCCAGCAGCTCCCGGCGGGGCAGCACAGATACGCAGTATTTT	CASSSRRGSTDTQYF	TRBJ2-3	TRBV5-6	-	-
TGTGCCAGCAGCTTGTTGGCCGTACCGGGACAGGGCTCGAACACTGAAGCTTTCTTT	CASSLLAVPGQGSNTEAFF	TRBJ1-1	TRBV5-4	-	TRBD1
TGTGCCAGTACCCCCCAGTGGGAGGGGGAGTCAACAGATACGCAGTATTTT	CASTPQWEGESTDTQYF	TRBJ2-3	TRBV19	-	-
TGTGCCAGCAGCAACGCGGGCATGATGTCTGCTGGGGCCAACGTCCTGACTTTC	CASSNAGMMSAGANVLTF	TRBJ2-6	TRBV7-3	-	-
TGTGCCTGGAGCGAAGACATTTCACCCCTCCACTTT	CAWSEDISPLHF	TRBJ1-6	TRBV30	-	-
TGTGCCAGCAGTAGGCCCCCCGGGGGGCGAGGGGAGCAGTACTTC	CASSRPPGGRGEQYF	TRBJ2-7	TRBV2	-	-
TGTGCCAGCAGGCAGGAGGTGAACACTGAAGCTTTCTTT	CASRQEVNTEAFF	TRBJ1-1	TRBV25-1	-	-
TGTGCCAGCAGTTACCCCACAAGGGAAGGACTCCGCACAGATACGCAGTATTTT	CASSYPTREGLRTDTQYF	TRBJ2-3	TRBV6-2/TRBV6-3	-	-
TGTGCCAGCACCACAGGGGGCGCCAACTATGGCTACACCTTC	CASTTGGANYGYTF	TRBJ1-2	TRBV9	-	TRBD1
TGTGCCAGCAGCGTCGGGGGGGACTACGAGCAGTACTTC	CASSVGGDYEQYF	TRBJ2-7	TRBV9	-	TRBD2
TGTGCCAGCAGCCGCGGGACTAGCGGGGGGATCTACGAGCAGTACTTC	CASSRGTSGGIYEQYF	TRBJ2-7	TRBV11-1	-	TRBD2
TGTGCCAGCAGTAGGACTAGCGGAAGCTCCTACAATGAGCAGTTCTTC	CASSRTSGSSYNEQFF	TRBJ2-1	TRBV7-6	-	TRBD2
TGTGCCAGCAGTGAGCGGACAGGGAGGCGGGTCTATGGCTACACCTTC	CASSERTGRRVYGYTF	TRBJ1-2	TRBV2	-	TRBD1
TGTGCCAGCAGTTTATGGGATGGGACAGGGGGTACCTACGAGCAGTACTTC	CASSLWDGTGGTYEQYF	TRBJ2-7	TRBV27	-	TRBD1
TGTGCCAGTAGAGGCCCCGCAGGGTTGGCTGAAGCTTTCTTT	CASRGPAGLAEAFF	TRBJ1-1	TRBV19	-	-
TGTGCCACCAGTGACCTTACAGGGGGCGCGGGCGTCGGGGAGCTGTTTTTT	CATSDLTGGAGVGELFF	TRBJ2-2	TRBV24-1	few	TRBD1
TGTGCCAGCAGCGTAGATAACTCGAACTATGGCTACACCTTC	CASSVDNSNYGYTF	TRBJ1-2	TRBV9	-	-